Reported below is one T cell receptor (beta chain). Antigen specificity is unknown. Germline CDR1 is SGHRS and CDR2 is YFSETQ. The length of the CDR3 is 14 residues. V gave up 4 bases and J gave up 8 bases; unmatched junction bases: 9. All of the isolated RNA was reverse transcribed, so expressed TCRB transcripts were sequenced. Sequencing was performed with immunoSEQ multiplex PCR; in TCRdb, only in-frame clones are kept and a portion is missing. The sample yields about 360,000 clones, approximately 12% seen once. The sample belongs to a study of beta chain features in type 1 diabetes. Notes on the study in general: Shorter TCRB CDR3s, moderately but significantly so, marked every one of the four CD4+ subsets in Type 1 diabetes patients. Across patients, naive, central memory and Treg TCRB repertoires exhibited apparently greater similarity than was observed across healthy donors.

The sequence was collected from a woman between 18 and 30 years old with type 1 diabetes. The gene calls are TRBV5-1 and TRBJ1-2; 9 bases line up with TRBD1. The sequenced sample consisted of naive CD4+ T cells from blood. CDR3 in amino acids: CASSLVGQGGGYTF. The CDR3 DNA reads as TGCGCCAGCAGCCTGGTGGGACAGGGCGGAGGCTACACCTTC.